Below, 3 T cell receptor beta chains from the same sample are listed, as sequenced in a study of T cell repertoires in cytomegalovirus infection. TCRdb redid the calling of the reads with MiXCR, one entry per CDR3 protein. This table holds 700,000 to 900,000 distinct CDR3 sequences, 25% to 35% found once. No cognate antigen is known for these TCRs. Sequencing used cultured CD8+ T cells from PBMCs, obtained from culture after CMV antigen stimulation. The receptors originated from a human donor in good health (CMV status not recorded). Some clones in this sample may be carry-over from other donors' samples.

In this sample, this clonotype turned up a few times. This chain uses TRBV27 with TRBJ1-6; no clear D. From germline, CDR1 is MNHEY and CDR2 SMNVEV (reference sequence). The CDR3 length is 14 residues. Trimming left V 3 bases short and J 5 bases short, with 8 bases between. The CDR3 nucleotides read TGTGCCAGCAGTTTGATACAGAATAATTCACCCCTCCACTTT. Translation: CASSLIQNNSPLHF.

The chain links TRBV7-4 to TRBJ2-1; 8 bases are a match to TRBD1. This CDR3 is 16 amino acids long. Germline CDR1 is SGHVT and CDR2 is SQSDAQ. V lost 5 bases and J lost 1; bases outside the gene matches: 7. CDR3 bases: TGTGCCAGCAGCCCAGACAGGGGTTCTTCCTACAATGAGCAGTTCTTC. Translating gives CASSPDRGSSYNEQFF.

The rearrangement joins TRBV19 to TRBJ1-5; 9 bases agree with TRBD1. This CDR3 contains 15 residues. The trim removed 5 bases at V and 5 bases at J, leaving 7 bases unmatched. Germline V gene sequence: CDR1 LNHDA, CDR2 SQIVND (reference sequence). In DNA form, the CDR3 reads TGTGCCAGTAGTTGGACAGGGGCCACCTATCAGCCCCAGCATTTT. This translates into CASSWTGATYQPQHF.